This T cell receptor (beta chain) comes out of a study of blood T cell repertoires in COVID-19. In the study overall: The United States, Italy and Spain provided the acute and convalescent COVID-19 samples. T cells, B-cell-depleted T cells, or PBMCs provided the cDNA or gDNA that served as material.

This CDR3 contains 14 residues. Germline V gives CDR1 SGHRS, CDR2 YFSETQ. V lost 2 bases to trimming and J lost 7 bases; unmatched junction nucleotides: 6. Source study methods: It was from reference gene primer amplification that nucleated cell counts were estimated. Only in-frame clones appear in the TCRdb table, and some are missing; sequencing was by immunoSEQ multiplex PCR. Clone size and V and J calls were adopted from that table, with D and trimming inferred from the DNA. The table has about 69,000 clones, roughly 79% seen once. What was sequenced was peripheral blood. The gene calls are TRBV5-1 and TRBJ1-5; 7 bases agree with TRBD1. This clonotype originated in a man in his 60s with acute or convalescent COVID-19. The DNA for the CDR3 is TGCGCCAGCAGCTTTGAAGGGGGCGACCAGCCCCAGCATTTT. Translation: CASSFEGGDQPQHF.